These 26 T cell receptor beta chains originate from one sample sequenced in a study of T cells in Graves' hyperthyroidism and ophthalmopathy. Amplification of TCR beta CDR3 regions used RNA as the template. HTBI primers were employed in a first-round RT-PCR of the TCR CDR3. TCRdb re-derived calls from the multiplex PCR reads in MiXCR, one entry per CDR3 protein. The table has hundreds of thousands of distinct CDR3 sequences, just under 20% seen once. Sequencing input: blood. Source of these receptors: a man aged 35 to 55 with Graves' ophthalmopathy.

The rearrangement links TRBV7-3 to TRBJ2-1; no reliable D call. Germline CDR1 is SGHTA and CDR2 is FQGTGA. The CDR3 runs 12 residues. V lost 8 bases and J lost 9, with 14 bases in between. This chain's CDR3 is CASGFNVGEQFF. DNA for the CDR3: TGTGCCAGCGGGTTTAACGTCGGTGAGCAGTTCTTC.

V gene TRBV20-1 combines with J gene TRBJ2-5; 7 nucleotides match TRBD2. The CDR3 length is 12 residues. The germline V gene has CDR1 DFQATT and CDR2 SNEGSKA (reference sequence). J gave up 5 bases and V 0 bases, and 0 bases lay outside the gene matches. The CDR3 coding sequence is TGCAGTGCTAGAGAAGCGGGGGAGACCCAGTACTTC. This gives the protein CSAREAGETQYF.

This clonotype was seen only a few times. The gene calls are TRBV12-3 or TRBV12-4 and TRBJ1-5; weak D call: TRBD1 (6 bases). The CDR3 has 15 residues. V was clipped by 6 bases and J by 5 bases, with 17 bases between them. This chain's CDR3 is CASRGAGERYQPQHF. In DNA form, the CDR3 reads TGTGCCAGCAGGGGGGCAGGGGAGCGGTATCAGCCCCAGCATTTT.

Only a few counts were recorded for this clonotype. This chain joins TRBV20-1 and TRBJ2-3; perhaps TRBD2 as D (5 bases). Trimming took 6 bases from V and 1 from J, leaving 11 bases between them. This CDR3 is 13 amino acids long. Germline V CDR1 and CDR2: DFQATT, SNEGSKA (reference sequence). The CDR3 coding sequence is TGCAGTGCCGAGAGCGGAGGCACAGATACGCAGTATTTT. Its translation is CSAESGGTDTQYF.

This clonotype has ten or more counts. The chain recombines TRBV10-3 with TRBJ2-5, with TRBD2 identical over 14 bases. Per germline, CDR1 ENHRY and CDR2 SYGVKD. V trimming: 3 bases; J trimming: 5 bases; junction bases outside the gene matches: 14. CDR3 size: 19 residues. CDR3 loop: CAISESRLAGGPSLETQYF. DNA for the CDR3: TGTGCCATCAGTGAATCAAGACTAGCGGGGGGGCCATCTCTCGAGACCCAGTACTTC.

The chain has TRBV6-2 or TRBV6-3 and TRBJ2-7; 9 nucleotides align to TRBD1. Trimming took 7 bases from V and 3 from J; bases not matched to a gene: 13. CDR1 MNHEY and CDR2 SVGEGT come from the germline V gene. The CDR3 totals 16 residues. The CDR3 DNA follows: TGTGCCAGCACCCCGACACAGGACAGGGGAGTCTACGAGCAGTACTTC. Translating gives CASTPTQDRGVYEQYF.

Ten or more counts support this clonotype. CDR3 protein: CASIWVNTEAFF. CDR3 nucleotide sequence: TGTGCCAGCATTTGGGTCAACACTGAAGCTTTCTTT. The rearrangement links TRBV2 to TRBJ1-1; the D is unclear. V was shortened by 7 bases and J by 2 bases, with 8 bases between the two germline ends. This CDR3 comprises 12 residues. Germline V lookup: CDR1 SNHLY, CDR2 FYNNEI.

In this sample, this clonotype turned up many times. The chain employs TRBV11-2 and TRBJ2-5; 9 nucleotides line up with TRBD1. V lost 5 bases and J lost 2; bases outside the gene matches: 9. CDR1 is SGHAT and CDR2 is FQNNGV in the germline V gene. CDR3 size: 16 residues. The CDR3 loop is CASSQGQGRGQETQYF. The CDR3 bases are TGTGCCAGCAGCCAGGGACAGGGTAGGGGTCAAGAGACCCAGTACTTC.

The CDR3 DNA is TGCAGTGCTAGAGATCGAGACAGGGGGCGAAATAACTATGGCTACACCTTC. This sequence encodes CSARDRDRGRNNYGYTF. The V and J genes are TRBV20-1 and TRBJ1-2; 10 nucleotides agree with TRBD1. This CDR3 contains 17 residues. Germline CDR1 DFQATT, CDR2 SNEGSKA (reference sequence). The trim removed 0 bases at V and 1 base at J, leaving 8 bases unmatched.

This clonotype was found many times. The chain carries TRBV28 and TRBJ1-4, with 7 bases fitting TRBD1. J lost 6 bases, V lost 4 bases, and 11 bases had no gene match. CDR3 size: 16 residues. Germline CDR1 reads MDHEN; CDR2 reads SYDVKM. The CDR3 DNA follows: TGTGCCAGCAGTTCCCACCAACAGGGGAGGGATGAAAAACTGTTTTTT. Its protein product is CASSSHQQGRDEKLFF.

The CDR3: CASSQINDSPLHF. Written as DNA, the CDR3 is TGCGCCAGCAGCCAGATAAACGATTCACCCCTCCACTTT. The genes are TRBV4-1 and TRBJ1-6; no clear D gene. Trimming stripped 3 bases from V and 8 bases from J, with 8 bases between. Germline V lookup: CDR1 MGHRA, CDR2 YSYEKL. The CDR3 is made up of 13 amino acids.

Ten or more counts support this clonotype. CDR3 nucleotide sequence: TGTGCCAGCAGCCGGGACAGGGGGCGCGATGAGCAGTTCTTC. Its protein product is CASSRDRGRDEQFF. This rearrangement joins TRBV12-3 or TRBV12-4 to TRBJ2-1; 12 nucleotides match TRBD1. V trimming: 6 bases; J trimming: 8 bases; junction bases outside the gene matches: 5. The CDR3 is made up of 14 amino acids.

This clonotype was detected only a few times. The genes are TRBV12-3 or TRBV12-4 and TRBJ1-2, with no clear D. This CDR3 has 14 residues. The V end lost 4 bases, the J end lost 3 bases, and 12 bases lay between the germline ends. CDR3 sequence (DNA): TGTGCCAGCAGTTCCCCCCCGGGTGACTATGGCTACACCTTC. This translates into CASSSPPGDYGYTF.

This clonotype was counted only a few times. The chain is built from TRBV2 and TRBJ1-6; D possibly corresponds to TRBD1 (6 bases). This CDR3 is 14 amino acids long. The ends were cut back, 6 bases at V and 7 bases at J, with 13 bases in the middle. Germline CDR1 is SNHLY and CDR2 is FYNNEI. The CDR3 loop reads CASRLRDINSPLHF. The CDR3 nucleotides read TGTGCCAGCAGACTCCGGGACATCAATTCACCCCTCCACTTT.

A single count supports this clonotype. With a much larger clone just one base away, this may be a read error. The chain is built from TRBV7-2 and TRBJ2-1; TRBD2 matches at 14 bases. The CDR3 is 18 residues long. V was pared by 4 bases and J by 5 bases, with 10 bases of the junction left unmatched. Germline-derived CDR1 and CDR2 are SGHTA and FQGNSA. The CDR3 DNA reads TGTGCCAGCAGCTCACTAGGGACTAGCGGGGGACCCAACAATGAGCAGTTCTTC. Translation gives CASSSLGTSGGPNNEQFF.

There are a few counts of this clonotype. V usage is TRBV28 and J usage is TRBJ2-2; tentative D call: TRBD2 (5 bases). The CDR3 covers 14 residues. CDR1 is MDHEN, CDR2 SYDVKM, per germline. The V end lost 7 bases, the J end lost 6 bases, and 15 bases lay between the germline ends. CDR3 protein: CASILGLGAGELFF. CDR3 in DNA: TGTGCCAGCATCCTCGGCCTGGGAGCCGGGGAGCTGTTTTTT.

This clonotype was seen many times. The chain carries TRBV28 and TRBJ1-1, with a possible D match to TRBD1 (6 bases). V was trimmed by 5 bases and J by 6 bases, leaving 25 bases between them. Germline V CDR1 and CDR2: MDHEN, SYDVKM. The length of the CDR3 is 17 residues. DNA of the CDR3: TGTGCCAGCAGTCCTCGGGGCAGGGATCTGGGGGGCGCTGAAGCTTTCTTT. Its translation is CASSPRGRDLGGAEAFF. Complete variable domain (other parts from reference TRBV28 and TRBJ1-1): DVKVTQSSRYLVKRTGEKVFLECVQDMDHENMFWYRQDPGLGLRLIYFSYDVKMKEKGDIPEGYSVSREKKERFSLILESASTNQTSMYLCASSPRGRDLGGAEAFFGQGTRLTVV.

Points on this clonotype: This may come from a read error, since a much larger clone is one base off. CDR3 in DNA: TGTGCCAGCAGCCGCGGGACTTCTGAAAAACTGTTTTTT. Translated: CASSRGTSEKLFF. This sequence joins TRBV3-1 and TRBJ1-4; D perhaps matches TRBD1 (5 bases). CDR1 LGHDT and CDR2 YNNKEL come from the germline V gene (reference sequence). Trimming removed 4 bases from V and 7 bases from J, with 10 bases in between. This CDR3 is built from 13 residues.

This chain links TRBV6-1 with TRBJ1-4, with 7 bases fitting TRBD1. The CDR3 sequence is 14 residues long. The ends lost 6 bases at V and 3 bases at J; junction bases unmatched: 4. Per germline, CDR1 MNHNS and CDR2 SASEGT. The CDR3 DNA is TGTGCCAGCAGCGAGGGGGCGGCTAATGAAAAACTGTTTTTT. Translation gives CASSEGAANEKLFF.

The gene calls are TRBV9 and TRBJ2-1, with TRBD2 identical over 9 bases. The CDR3 spans 19 residues. V shed 4 bases and J 5 bases; nucleotides not matched to a gene: 19. Germline assignment: CDR1 SGDLS and CDR2 YYNGEE. The CDR3 sequence is CASSPTVAGVGLGNNEQFF. DNA for the CDR3: TGTGCCAGCAGCCCCACCGTAGCGGGAGTGGGGTTAGGTAACAATGAGCAGTTCTTC.

The DNA of the CDR3 is TGTGCCAGCAGTGATTTAAGTGCCGGGGAGCTGTTTTTT. Translating it yields CASSDLSAGELFF. The chain recombines TRBV25-1 with TRBJ2-2; D remains unclear. Trimming took off 3 bases at V and 6 bases at J, with 8 bases between the two ends. The CDR3 contains 13 residues. Germline lookup yields CDR1 MGHDK and CDR2 SYGVNS.

This clonotype has at least ten counts. The gene calls are TRBV7-2 and TRBJ2-7, with 7 bases that match TRBD2. V dropped 4 bases and J dropped 2; count of bases not matched to a gene: 8. Germline CDR1 is SGHTA and CDR2 is FQGNSA. There are 15 residues in the CDR3. Written as DNA, the CDR3 is TGTGCCAGCAGCTCCGGACTAGTTCGGGCCTACGAGCAGTACTTC. Amino acids: CASSSGLVRAYEQYF. Using reference TRBV7-2 and TRBJ2-7 for the parts outside the CDR3, the full variable domain is GAGVSQSPSNKVTEKGKDVELRCDPISGHTALYWYRQSLGQGLEFLIYFQGNSAPDKSGLPSDRFSAERTGGSVSTLTIQRTQQEDSAVYLCASSSGLVRAYEQYFGPGTRLTVT.

This clonotype was counted a few times. The CDR3 protein is CASSLKGGLNTEAFF. As DNA, the CDR3 is TGTGCCAGCAGCCTCAAAGGGGGGTTGAACACTGAAGCTTTCTTT. J is TRBJ1-1 and V is TRBV6-1, with D possibly being TRBD1 (6 bases). Trimming cost V 6 bases and J 0 bases, with 14 bases left between them. The germline V gene has CDR1 MNHNS and CDR2 SASEGT. The CDR3 runs 15 residues.

There are a few counts of this clonotype. J is TRBJ1-2 and V is TRBV7-3, with 9 nucleotides matching TRBD1. V trimming: 5 bases; J trimming: 8 bases; junction bases outside the gene matches: 9. This CDR3 region has 14 residues. The germline gives CDR1 SGHTA, CDR2 FQGTGA. The CDR3 DNA reads as TGTGCCAGCAGCGCCCAACAGGGGGCGGAGGGCTACACCTTC. As protein: CASSAQQGAEGYTF.

The chain combines TRBV6-1 with TRBJ2-5; maybe TRBD1 (5 bases). The germline gives CDR1 MNHNS, CDR2 SASEGT. This CDR3 is 14 amino acids long. The germline V and J ends were trimmed by 5 bases and 2 bases, with 12 bases remaining between them. The CDR3 DNA follows: TGTGCCAGCAGTTATCAAGACAGTCAAGAGACCCAGTACTTC. It specifies CASSYQDSQETQYF.

The chain combines TRBV5-6 with TRBJ2-6; D may be TRBD2 (5 bases). CDR1 is SGHDT, CDR2 YYEEEE, per germline. The germline V and J ends were trimmed by 7 bases and 3 bases, with 11 bases remaining between them. The CDR3 has 14 residues. CDR3 residues: CASGGLFGANVLTF. CDR3 DNA: TGTGCCAGCGGAGGCCTGTTTGGGGCCAACGTCCTGACTTTC.